Sequencing of this T cell receptor beta chain was carried out in a study of blood T cells in healthy people across ages. It was with a sample-barcoded 5' primer and a J-beta primer mix that a second PCR of about 7 to 12 cycles was run. TCRdb independently ran MiXCR on the 5' RACE reads; one entry per CDR3 protein. Among around 1.7 million distinct CDR3 sequences listed, roughly 28% were seen once. Each sample provided at least 5 micrograms of extracted total RNA. Source material: blood. The source is a woman aged 25 to 39 in good health.

CDR3 in DNA: TGCAGTGCTCTTAGCGGGGGACCCTACAATGAGCAGTTCTTC. Translating gives CSALSGGPYNEQFF. The rearrangement joins TRBV20-1 to TRBJ2-1; 9 nucleotides agree with TRBD2. CDR1 and CDR2 (germline): DFQATT, SNEGSKA (reference sequence). Unmatched junction bases numbered 4, after V lost 5 bases and J lost 2 bases. CDR3 size: 14 residues.